A single sample is the source of the 7 T cell receptor beta chains below, sequenced in a study of T-cell memory formation after mild COVID-19. TCRdb independently ran MiXCR on the 5' RACE reads; one entry per CDR3 protein. The table includes 200,000 to 250,000 distinct CDR3 sequences, 27% detected once. The sequenced material came from PBMCs or a T cell subset sorted from them (not recorded which). The source is an adult woman who had mild COVID-19 (a few samples of this study predate the infection). Cell type and time point are not known.

This clonotype was seen more than once but under ten times. The rearrangement uses TRBV20-1 and TRBJ2-7, with D maybe TRBD1 (5 bases). V lost 0 bases and J lost 2, with 14 bases in between. CDR3 length equals 15 residues. Germline loops: CDR1 DFQATT, CDR2 SNEGSKA (reference sequence). CDR3 in amino acids: CSARDLTEDPYEQYF. The CDR3 DNA follows: TGCAGTGCTAGAGATCTGACAGAAGACCCCTACGAGCAGTACTTC.

This chain uses TRBV5-1 with TRBJ2-3; the D is unclear. The V gene's germline CDR1 is SGHRS and CDR2 YFSETQ. The CDR3 spans 16 residues. Trimming stripped 0 bases from V and 0 bases from J, with 11 bases between. CDR3 DNA sequence: TGCGCCAGCAGCTTGGCGGCAGCCCAAAGCACAGATACGCAGTATTTT. Residues: CASSLAAAQSTDTQYF.

This clonotype was seen more than once but under ten times. The chain couples TRBV5-1 to TRBJ2-5; unclear D gene. The CDR3 length is 14 residues. Trimming shortened V by 0 bases and J by 3 bases, and 9 bases separated the two germline ends. In germline, CDR1 is SGHRS, CDR2 YFSETQ. The CDR3 loop is CASSLELGKETQYF. DNA for the CDR3: TGCGCCAGCAGCTTGGAGCTAGGGAAAGAGACCCAGTACTTC.

The V and J genes are TRBV30 and TRBJ1-1, with D unresolved. Germline-derived CDR1 and CDR2 are GTSNPN and SVGIG (reference sequence). The CDR3 loop spans 13 amino acids. V was cut by 0 bases and J by 3 bases, with 8 bases left in between. The CDR3 spells CAWSVREHTEAFF. The CDR3 nucleotides read TGTGCCTGGAGTGTACGAGAGCACACTGAAGCTTTCTTT. The full variable domain, in which reference TRBV30 and TRBJ1-1 provide the parts outside the CDR3, is SQTIHQWPATLVQPVGSPLSLECTVEGTSNPNLYWYRQAAGRGLQLLFYSVGIGQISSEVPQNLSASRPQDRQFILSSKKLLLSDSGFYLCAWSVREHTEAFFGQGTRLTVV.

This clonotype was detected only once. V gene TRBV20-1 combines with J gene TRBJ2-3; no definite D call. V shed 6 bases and J shed 4 bases, with 8 bases lying between them. Germline-derived CDR1 and CDR2 are DFQATT and SNEGSKA (reference sequence). There are 11 residues in the CDR3. This chain's CDR3 is CSAEESDTQYF. DNA of the CDR3: TGCAGTGCCGAGGAGTCAGATACGCAGTATTTT.

This clonotype occurred a few times. The chain links TRBV20-1 to TRBJ1-2; a weak D match, TRBD1 (6 bases). Germline V CDR1 and CDR2: DFQATT, SNEGSKA (reference sequence). Between the trimmed V and J ends, which lost 5 bases and 5 bases, there was a span of 9 bases. The CDR3 contains 11 residues. This CDR3 reads CSAPQGYGYTF. CDR3 nucleotides: TGCAGTGCTCCACAGGGATATGGCTACACCTTC.

J is TRBJ2-7 and V is TRBV18; 7 bases agree with TRBD1. After removal of 4 bases from V and 3 bases from J, the junction contained 9 bases not matched to a gene. In germline, CDR1 is KGHSH, CDR2 LQKENI. The CDR3 runs 15 residues. The CDR3 spells CASSRLRDSLYEQYF. Written as DNA, the CDR3 is TGTGCCAGCTCACGGCTCCGGGACAGCCTCTACGAGCAGTACTTC.